The clone carrying this TCR beta chain was counted ten times or more. What it binds is not known. The donors were all healthy and Caucasian. The authors used template switching to add a universal primer site and gave cDNA unique molecular identifiers. TCRdb reanalysed the 5' RACE reads using MiXCR and keeps one entry per CDR3 protein. The data hold about 260,000 distinct CDR3 sequences, with 7% observed a single time. The sample originates from a study of identical twins. Study-level results: Among beta out-of-frame sequences, excess sharing between twins appeared weaker. Models, which agreed with sharing between unrelated individuals, nonetheless underestimated the out-of-frame TCR alpha sharing seen in monozygotic twins.

This CDR3 has 12 residues. V was shortened by 3 bases and J by 4 bases, with 6 bases between the two germline ends. The same sample was also studied in work on yellow fever vaccine responses in identical twins.

This chain uses TRBV12-3 or TRBV12-4 with TRBJ1-2; D gene ambiguous. The sequenced material came from memory (CD45RO+) T cells sorted from blood. The sequence came from a woman between 18 and 29 years old in good health. The CDR3 coding sequence is TGTGCCAGCAGTTTCGAGGGCTATGGCTACACCTTC. This translates into CASSFEGYGYTF.